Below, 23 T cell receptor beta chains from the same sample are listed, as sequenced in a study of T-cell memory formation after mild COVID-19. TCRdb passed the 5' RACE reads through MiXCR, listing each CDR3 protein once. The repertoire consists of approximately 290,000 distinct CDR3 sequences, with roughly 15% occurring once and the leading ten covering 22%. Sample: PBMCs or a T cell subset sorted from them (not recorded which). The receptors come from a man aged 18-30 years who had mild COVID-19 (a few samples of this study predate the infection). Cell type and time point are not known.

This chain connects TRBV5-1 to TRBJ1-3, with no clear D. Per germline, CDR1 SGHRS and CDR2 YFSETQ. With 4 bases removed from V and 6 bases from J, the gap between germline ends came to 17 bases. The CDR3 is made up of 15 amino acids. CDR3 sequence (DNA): TGCGCCAGCAGCCCTAACGCCGGTTCGGAAAACACCATATATTTT. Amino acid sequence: CASSPNAGSENTIYF.

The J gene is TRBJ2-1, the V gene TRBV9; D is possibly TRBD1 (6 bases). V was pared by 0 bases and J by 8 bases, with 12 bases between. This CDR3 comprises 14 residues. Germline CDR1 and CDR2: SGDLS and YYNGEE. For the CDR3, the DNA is TGTGCCAGCAGCGTAGCACAGGGCAACGATGAGCAGTTCTTC. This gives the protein CASSVAQGNDEQFF.

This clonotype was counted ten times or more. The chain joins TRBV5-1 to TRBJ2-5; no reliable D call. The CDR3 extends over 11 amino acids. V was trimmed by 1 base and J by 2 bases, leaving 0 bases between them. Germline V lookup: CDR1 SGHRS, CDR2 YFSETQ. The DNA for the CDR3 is TGCGCCAGCAGCTTGCAAGAGACCCAGTACTTC. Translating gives CASSLQETQYF.

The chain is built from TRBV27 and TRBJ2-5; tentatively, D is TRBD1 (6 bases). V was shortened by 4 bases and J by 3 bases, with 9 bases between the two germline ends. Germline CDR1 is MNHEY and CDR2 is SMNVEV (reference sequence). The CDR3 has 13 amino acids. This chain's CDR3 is CASSSRTEETQYF. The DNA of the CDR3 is TGTGCCAGCAGTTCCCGGACAGAAGAGACCCAGTACTTC.

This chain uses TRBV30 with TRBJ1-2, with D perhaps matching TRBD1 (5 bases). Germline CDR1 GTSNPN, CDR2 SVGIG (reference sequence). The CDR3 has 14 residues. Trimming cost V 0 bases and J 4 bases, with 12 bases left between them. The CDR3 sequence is CAWSVGVQVYGYTF. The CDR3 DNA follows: TGTGCCTGGAGTGTAGGGGTCCAGGTCTATGGCTACACCTTC.

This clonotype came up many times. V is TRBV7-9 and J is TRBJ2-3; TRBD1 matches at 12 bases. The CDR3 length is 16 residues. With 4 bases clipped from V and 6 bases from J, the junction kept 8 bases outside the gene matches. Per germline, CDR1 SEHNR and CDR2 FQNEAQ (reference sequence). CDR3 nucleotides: TGTGCCAGCAGCTCGACCGGGACAGGGGGCCTCGATACGCAGTATTTT. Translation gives CASSSTGTGGLDTQYF.

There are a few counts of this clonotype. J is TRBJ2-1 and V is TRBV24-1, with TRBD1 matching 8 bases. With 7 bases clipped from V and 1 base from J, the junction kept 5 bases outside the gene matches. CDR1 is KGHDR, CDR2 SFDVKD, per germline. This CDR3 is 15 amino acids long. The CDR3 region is CATSDRGRSYNEQFF. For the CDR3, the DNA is TGTGCCACCAGCGACAGGGGTCGGTCCTACAATGAGCAGTTCTTC.

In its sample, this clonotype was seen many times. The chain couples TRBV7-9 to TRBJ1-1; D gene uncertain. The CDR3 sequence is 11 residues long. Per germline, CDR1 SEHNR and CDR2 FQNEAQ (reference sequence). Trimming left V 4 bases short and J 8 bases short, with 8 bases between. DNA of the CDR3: TGTGCCAGCAGCTCAACGGGCGAAGCTTTCTTT. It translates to CASSSTGEAFF.

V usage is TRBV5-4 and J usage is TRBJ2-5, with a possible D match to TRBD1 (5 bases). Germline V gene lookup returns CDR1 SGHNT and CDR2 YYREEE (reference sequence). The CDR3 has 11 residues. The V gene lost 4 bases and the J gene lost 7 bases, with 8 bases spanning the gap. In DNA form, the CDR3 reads TGTGCCAGCAGCACCCAGGGGACCCAGTACTTC. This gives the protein CASSTQGTQYF.

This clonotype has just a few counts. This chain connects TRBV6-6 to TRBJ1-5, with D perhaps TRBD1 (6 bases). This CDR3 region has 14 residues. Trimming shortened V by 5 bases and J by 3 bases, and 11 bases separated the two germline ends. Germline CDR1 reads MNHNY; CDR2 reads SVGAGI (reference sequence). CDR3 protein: CASSEGGPNQPQHF. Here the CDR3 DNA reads TGTGCCAGCAGTGAAGGGGGGCCCAATCAGCCCCAGCATTTT.

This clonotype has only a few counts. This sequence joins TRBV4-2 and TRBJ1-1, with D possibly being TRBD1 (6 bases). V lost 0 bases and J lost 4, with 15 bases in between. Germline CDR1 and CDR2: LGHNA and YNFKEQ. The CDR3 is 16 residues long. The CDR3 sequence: CASSQDPVGAITEAFF. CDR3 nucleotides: TGTGCCAGCAGCCAAGACCCCGTGGGGGCGATCACTGAAGCTTTCTTT.

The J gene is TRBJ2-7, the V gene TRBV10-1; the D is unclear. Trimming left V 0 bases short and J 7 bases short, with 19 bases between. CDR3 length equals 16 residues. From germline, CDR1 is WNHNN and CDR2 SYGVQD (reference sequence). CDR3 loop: CASSESFPGRMGEQYF. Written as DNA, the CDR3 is TGCGCCAGCAGTGAGTCGTTTCCAGGCAGGATGGGAGAGCAGTACTTC.

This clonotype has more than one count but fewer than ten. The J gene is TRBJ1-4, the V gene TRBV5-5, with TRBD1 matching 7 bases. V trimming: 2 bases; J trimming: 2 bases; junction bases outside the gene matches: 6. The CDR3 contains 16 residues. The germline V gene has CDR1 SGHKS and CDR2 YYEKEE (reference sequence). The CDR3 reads CASSLSPGGTNEKLFF. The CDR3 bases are TGTGCCAGCAGCTTATCCCCAGGGGGGACTAATGAAAAACTGTTTTTT.

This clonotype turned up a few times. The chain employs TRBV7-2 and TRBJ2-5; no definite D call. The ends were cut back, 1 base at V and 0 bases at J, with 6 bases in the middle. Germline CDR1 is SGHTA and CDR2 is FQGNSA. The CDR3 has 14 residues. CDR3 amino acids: CASSLVVYQETQYF. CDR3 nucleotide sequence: TGTGCCAGCAGCTTAGTGGTATACCAAGAGACCCAGTACTTC.

The CDR3 coding sequence is TGTGCCAGCTCCTACGGGGAGGGGAACTATGGCTACACCTTC. Amino acids: CASSYGEGNYGYTF. The chain uses TRBV12-3 or TRBV12-4 and TRBJ1-2, with a tentative D call TRBD1 (5 bases). The CDR3 covers 14 residues. The V end was cut by 8 bases, the J end by 2 bases, with 15 bases between.

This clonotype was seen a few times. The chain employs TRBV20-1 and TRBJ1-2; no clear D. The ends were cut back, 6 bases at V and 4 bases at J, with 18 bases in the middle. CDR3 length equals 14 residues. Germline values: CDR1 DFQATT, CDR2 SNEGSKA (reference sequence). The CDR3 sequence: CSAWQSSMGYGYTF. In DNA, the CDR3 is TGCAGTGCCTGGCAGTCATCTATGGGCTATGGCTACACCTTC.

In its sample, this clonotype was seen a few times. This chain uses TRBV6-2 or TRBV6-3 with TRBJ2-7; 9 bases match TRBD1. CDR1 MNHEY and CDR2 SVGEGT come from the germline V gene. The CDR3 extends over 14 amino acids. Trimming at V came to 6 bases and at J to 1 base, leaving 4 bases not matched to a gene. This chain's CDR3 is CASRTGTGSYEQYV. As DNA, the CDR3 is TGTGCCAGCAGAACCGGGACAGGGTCCTACGAGCAGTACGTC.

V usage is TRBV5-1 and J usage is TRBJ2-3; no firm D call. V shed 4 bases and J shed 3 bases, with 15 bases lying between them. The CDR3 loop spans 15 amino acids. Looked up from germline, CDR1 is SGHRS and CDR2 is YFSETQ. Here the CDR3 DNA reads TGCGCCAGCAGCGGAATGGACCCCCGGACAGATACGCAGTATTTT. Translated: CASSGMDPRTDTQYF.

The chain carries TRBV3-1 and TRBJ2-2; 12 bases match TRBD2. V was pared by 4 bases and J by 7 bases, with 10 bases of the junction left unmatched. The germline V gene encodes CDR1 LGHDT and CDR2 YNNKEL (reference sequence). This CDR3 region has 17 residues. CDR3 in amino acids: CASSPGLAGNSGGELFF. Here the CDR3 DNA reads TGTGCCAGCAGCCCCGGACTAGCGGGGAATAGTGGCGGGGAGCTGTTTTTT.

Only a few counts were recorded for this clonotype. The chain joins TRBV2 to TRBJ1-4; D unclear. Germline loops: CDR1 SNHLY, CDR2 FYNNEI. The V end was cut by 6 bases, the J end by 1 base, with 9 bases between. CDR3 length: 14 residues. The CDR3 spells CASRFGETNEKLFF. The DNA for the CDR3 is TGTGCCAGCAGGTTCGGAGAAACTAATGAAAAACTGTTTTTT.

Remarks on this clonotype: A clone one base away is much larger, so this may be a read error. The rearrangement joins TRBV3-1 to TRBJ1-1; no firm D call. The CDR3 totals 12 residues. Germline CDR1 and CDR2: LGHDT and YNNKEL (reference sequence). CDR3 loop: CDSSRMNTEAFF. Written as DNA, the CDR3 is TGTGACAGCAGCCGCATGAACACTGAAGCTTTCTTT.

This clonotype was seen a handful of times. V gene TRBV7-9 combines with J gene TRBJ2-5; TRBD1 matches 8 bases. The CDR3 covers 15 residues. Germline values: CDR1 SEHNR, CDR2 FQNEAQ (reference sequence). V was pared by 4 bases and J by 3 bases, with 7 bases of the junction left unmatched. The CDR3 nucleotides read TGTGCCAGCAGCTCCGGACAGGGAACAAAAGAGACCCAGTACTTC. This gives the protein CASSSGQGTKETQYF.

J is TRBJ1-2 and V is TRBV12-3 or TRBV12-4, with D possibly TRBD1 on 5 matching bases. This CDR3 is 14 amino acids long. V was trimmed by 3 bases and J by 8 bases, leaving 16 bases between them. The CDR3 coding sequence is TGTGCCAGCAGTTTGGAGGGTAGGGGTAGGGGCTACACCTTC. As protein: CASSLEGRGRGYTF.